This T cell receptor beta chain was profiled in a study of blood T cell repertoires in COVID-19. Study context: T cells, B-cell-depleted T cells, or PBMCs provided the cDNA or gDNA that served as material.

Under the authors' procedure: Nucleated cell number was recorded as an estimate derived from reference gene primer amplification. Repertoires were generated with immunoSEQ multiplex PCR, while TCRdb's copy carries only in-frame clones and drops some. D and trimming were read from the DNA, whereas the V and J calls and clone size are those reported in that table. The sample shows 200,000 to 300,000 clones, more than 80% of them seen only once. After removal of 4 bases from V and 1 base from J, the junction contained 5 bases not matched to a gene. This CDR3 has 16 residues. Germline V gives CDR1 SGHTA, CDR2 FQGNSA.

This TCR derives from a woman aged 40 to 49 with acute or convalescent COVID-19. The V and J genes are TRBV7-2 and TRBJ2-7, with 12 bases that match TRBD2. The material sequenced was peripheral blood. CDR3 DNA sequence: TGTGCCAGCAGCTATACAACTAGCGGGGGGTCCTACGAGCAGTACGTC. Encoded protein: CASSYTTSGGSYEQYV.